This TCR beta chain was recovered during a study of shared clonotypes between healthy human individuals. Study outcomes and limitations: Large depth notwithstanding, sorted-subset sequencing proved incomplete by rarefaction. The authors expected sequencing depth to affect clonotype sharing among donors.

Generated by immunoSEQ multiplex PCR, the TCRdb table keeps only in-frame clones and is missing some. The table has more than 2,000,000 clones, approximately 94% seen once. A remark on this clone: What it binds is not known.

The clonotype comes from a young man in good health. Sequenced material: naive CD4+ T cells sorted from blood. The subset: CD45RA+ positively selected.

The CDR3 nucleotides are TGCGCCAGCAGCTTGGCCGGACTAGCGGGGGGGCCGAAGTCTGGGGCCAACGTCCTGACTTTC. This codes for CASSLAGLAGGPKSGANVLTF. The chain couples TRBV5-1 to TRBJ2-6, with TRBD2 matching 15 bases. Germline loops: CDR1 SGHRS, CDR2 YFSETQ. CDR3 length equals 21 residues. The V and J ends lost 0 bases and 1 base, in that order; junction bases with no gene match: 8.